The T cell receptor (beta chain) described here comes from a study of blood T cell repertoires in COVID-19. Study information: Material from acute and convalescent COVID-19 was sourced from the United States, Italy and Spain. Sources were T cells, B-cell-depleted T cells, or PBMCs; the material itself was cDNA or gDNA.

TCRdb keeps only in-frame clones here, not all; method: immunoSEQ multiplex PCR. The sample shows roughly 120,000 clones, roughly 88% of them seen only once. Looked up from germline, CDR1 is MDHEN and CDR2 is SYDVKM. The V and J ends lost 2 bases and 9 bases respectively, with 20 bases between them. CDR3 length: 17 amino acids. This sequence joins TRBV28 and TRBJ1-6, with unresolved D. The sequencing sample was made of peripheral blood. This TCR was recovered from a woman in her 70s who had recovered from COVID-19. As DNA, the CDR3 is TGTGCCAGCAGTTTAGATTCTGGGCAGCCGATGGGTTCACCCCTCCACTTT. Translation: CASSLDSGQPMGSPLHF.